This paragraph reports one TCR beta chain. What antigen it recognizes has not been identified. Per-base quality was not reported, and no clone a single base away is much larger than it. This entry comes from a study of cytomegalovirus exposure and HLA in healthy donors (dated by TCRdb to 2015 to 2018). Background for the entire study: An earlier analysis of some 620 of the donors reported 276 Gb of sequence data and approximately 120 million unique TCR beta sequences obtained from approximately 180 million T cells. Besides the first cohort of 500 to 700 subjects, a separate validation cohort made up of 120 different subjects was used. The number of typed donors differed by locus: about 620-640 for A, B, C, DRB1 and DQB1; 522 for DQA1; approximately 600 for DPA1; and around 450 for DPB1. The study aimed to test whether signatures of past pathogen exposure could be identified by cataloging public T cell receptors. To study patterns of TCR occurrence, a later analysis re-analyzed previously published TCR beta repertoires from 550 to 800 donors and added high-resolution HLA genotyping. A later genetic analysis used genome-wide SNP genotypes for about 65% of the 666 donors, treating that subset as a discovery cohort. An earlier analysis of 587 of the donors applied high-throughput TCR beta sequencing to assess whether each TCR beta V gene segment acted as functional or pseudogenic. Among some 400 genotyped donors of the cohort, an average of around 250,000 unique TCR beta nucleotide sequences was sequenced per donor, of which about 19% were non-productive. The study profiled the T cell repertoires of under 700 subjects by immunosequencing and related them to cytomegalovirus serostatus. To predict cytomegalovirus infection status, the study combined high-throughput TCR immunosequencing, statistical association of individual TCRs with disease status, and machine learning. Donor age, sex, ethnicity and CMV serostatus were compiled together with the repertoire data. Both class I and class II loci were covered by HLA typing, at four-digit resolution. Rather than drawing on any new phenotypic data, the later analysis identified candidate immune exposures from TCR beta sequences and the way those sequences occurred across donors. Roughly five DR-DQ haplotypes were handled as single units for association and clustering, since linkage in the cohort was strong. An early release that covered roughly 600 HLA-typed donors contained about 290 gigabases of sequencing data and approximately 85 million unique TCR sequences. Of the 350 to 450 genotyped donors, 65% to 90% were placed in the genetic ancestry cluster associated with self-reported Caucasian donors. All discovery cohort repertoires had been generated using a single sequencing platform. Points the paper makes about the study in general: An earlier analysis of 587 of the donors showed that most TCR beta V segments appeared in productive rearrangements either about 87% or about 30% of the time, which broadly matched IMGT annotations. A later analysis found that most CMV-associated TCR beta chains appeared HLA-restricted, with HLA associations seemingly driven largely by CMV exposure. According to the authors, the approach could potentially be generalized to other disease states and immunological phenotypes. According to a later genetic analysis, donors in an Asian-associated ancestry cluster had fewer N-insertions in productive TCRs than the approximately 670-donor mean. V-gene and J-gene trimming of TCR beta chains was associated with a missense DCLRE1C variant in a later genetic analysis, and the association was replicated in an independent cohort. In a later analysis, HLA-associated TCR beta chains were found to be more clonally expanded and to have lower generation probabilities than equally common non-associated chains. The study gave a list of roughly 150 TCR beta chains associated with cytomegalovirus. HLA typing was unavailable for some donors at each locus, so association tests used only the typed subset. A further reported finding was that TCR beta sequences accurately predicted the HLA-A and HLA-B alleles for most subjects in the first cohort. CMV serostatus was the only immune exposure information available for the cohort. In a later analysis, TCR association rates were found to vary across HLA loci, with the most associated TCRs seen for DRB1 alleles and the fewest for HLA-C alleles. Linkage disequilibrium might explain the correlated functional status among segregating V segments, but an unknown experimental factor could not be excluded. A later analysis reported that several top co-occurrence clusters appeared linked to parvovirus B19, influenza, CMV and Epstein-Barr virus. When HLA alleles, especially DR and DQ, strongly co-occurred, attributing TCR associations to individual alleles was difficult. A cluster of highly shared sequence variants was judged likely to represent a technical artifact of the sequencing pipeline. Across donors, most TCR sequences were observed very rarely, whereas some public TCRs were present in many individuals. Roughly uniform sequencing depth across donors was assumed in presence/absence analyses, although this assumption may not hold. Some IMGT-functional V segments, including TRBV6-2 and TRBV6-3, could not be distinguished by the 87-base-pair reads and were therefore excluded. Only TCR beta chains were sequenced in this cohort, and the absence of alpha or paired-chain data limited detectable features. In both the original and validation cohorts, the classifier was reported to diagnose cytomegalovirus status with high specificity and sensitivity. Specific HLA alleles were associated with 15,000 to 20,000 TCR beta sequences at a false discovery rate of 0.05 in a later analysis. Because counts were too low, about 15 rarely observed V segments, including chromosome 9 orphons, were left out of the earlier analysis of 587 of the donors. Three of the identified cytomegalovirus-associated TCR beta chains were confirmed in vitro to be specific for cytomegalovirus antigens.

The library was obtained by the immunoSEQ multiplex PCR assay. For the multiplex PCR, a mixture combining 60 forward primers for TCR Vbeta segments and 13 reverse primers for TCR Jbeta segments was used. Amplification of the CDR3 region of rearranged TCR beta genes was performed with a multiplex PCR assay on genomic DNA. The Illumina HiSeq System was used to sequence the amplified TCR beta libraries as 87-base-pair reads. As for the authors' bioinformatics: Across the 670 or so repertoires, a later analysis counted approximately 83 million unique TCR beta chains, roughly 11 million of which were shared by at least two donors. A nearest-neighbor algorithm error-corrected the raw reads and collapsed the reads into unique sequences, merging closely related sequences to remove PCR and sequencing errors. CDR3 sequences were aligned to IMGT reference sequences to assign V, D and J gene segments. For a sequence to be retained, a match of at least six nucleotides to both a V gene segment and a J gene segment was required. Rearrangements were classified as productive when the CDR3 lacked stop codons and remained in frame with V and J, and all other rearrangements were classified as non-productive. Following IMGT convention, CDR3 was defined as the stretch from the second conserved V-encoded cysteine up to the conserved J-encoded phenylalanine. The earlier analysis of about 620 of the donors excluded sequences that lacked an unambiguous match to a single V gene segment. In an earlier analysis of approximately 590 of the donors, V segments were called functional above 56.7% productive rearrangements and were called segregating when the between-donor standard deviation exceeded 5%. A statistical classification framework was built to diagnose cytomegalovirus status from the catalog of TCR beta chain sequences. In a later analysis, V and J genes were assigned by comparing TCR nucleotide sequences against IMGT/GENE-DB human TR gene sequences. In a later analysis, CDR3 sequences and most-parsimonious VDJ recombination scenarios were assigned using the TCRdist pipeline. In a later analysis, every TCR beta chain was defined by the combination of its CDR3 amino acid sequence and its V-gene family, and reads without a unique V-gene family were dropped. In a later analysis, around 600 highly shared, low-generation-probability nucleotide sequences were removed to address suspected cross-contamination and a sequencing artifact. In a later analysis, a clonal expansion index was calculated for each public chain from normalized within-repertoire ranks of inferred template counts. A later analysis computed generation probabilities with a VDJ recombination model fitted to out-of-frame rearrangements, and checked the results against IGoR. In a later analysis, TCR-TCR, TCR-HLA and TCR-CMV co-occurrence was scored with hypergeometric tests, and a repertoire-size bias correction was applied to TCR pairs. A later analysis estimated false discovery rates by permuting HLA or CMV assignments 20 times. In a later analysis, co-occurring TCRs were grouped using DBSCAN, with TCRdist sequence similarity added in when clustering inside HLA-allele-positive subsets. For co-occurrence clustering, repertoires with fewer than 30,000 or more than 120,000 public chains were excluded, along with four or five repertoires with anomalous nucleotide sharing. TCRdb took this table from immuneACCESS and kept in-frame rearrangements with V and J called. Such tables lack part of the clones; where checked against another copy, unresolved V genes explain under half of the gap, and the rest is unexplained. For V, J and clone size, that table is used; D and trimming come from the DNA. Recorded for this sample are roughly 100,000 clones; roughly three quarters of them occurred a single time. The ten largest clones represent 3.2% of the sample.

CDR1 and CDR2 (SGHRS, YFSETQ) derive from the germline V gene. V gives up 5 bases and J gives up 0 bases, and the segment between their germline ends measures 6 bases. The CDR3 has 13 amino acids, counting the end cysteine and phenylalanine. Of all the DNA, just the CDR3 is kept, 39 bases in frame from base 1. The cohort comprised some 730 healthy bone marrow donors. At the time of sampling, every cohort member was nominally healthy, though immune exposures that went unrecorded were likely present. The donor was CMV seronegative and belonged to the group of over 350 seronegative cohort members. A peripheral blood sample was collected from each donor, and TCR beta sequencing was performed on peripheral blood mononuclear cells. Genomic DNA extraction from the blood cell samples was performed with the Qiagen DNeasy Blood Extraction Kit.

Sequenced input: PBMCs. Rearrangement joined TRBV5-1 to TRBJ1-3; the D gene assignment is ambiguous. This receptor was obtained from a man aged 25-45 years in good health and CMV-seronegative. DNA sequence: TGCGCCAGCAGTACGGTCTCTGGAAACACCATATATTTT. Its protein reads: CASSTVSGNTIYF.